One sample yielded the 26 T cell receptor beta chains listed below, sequenced in a study of cytomegalovirus exposure and HLA in healthy donors. Use of 60 Vbeta and 13 Jbeta primers characterized the PCR. Assay used: immunoSEQ multiplex PCR; TCRdb lists only in-frame clones, some missing. The sample consists of roughly 150,000 clones, 76% of them appearing once. The sample consisted of PBMCs. These receptor sequences come from a male donor in good health and CMV-seronegative.

About this clone: A junction end diverges from the germline sequence, so it may reflect a read error. This sequence joins TRBV13 and TRBJ1-2; D may be TRBD1 (6 bases). Germline values: CDR1 PRHDT, CDR2 FYEKMQ (reference sequence). The CDR3 is 13 residues long. CDR3 loop: CASSNGTLSIVFF. The CDR3 DNA is TGTGCCAGCAGCAACGGGACACTAAGTATAGTGTTCTTC.

The V call is TRBV20-1, the J call TRBJ2-5; D is unclear. The V gene lost 3 bases and the J gene lost 11 bases, with 10 bases spanning the gap. Germline CDR1 and CDR2: DFQATT and SNEGSKA (reference sequence). The CDR3 is 10 amino acids. The CDR3 protein is CSASRPEQYF. The DNA for the CDR3 is TGCAGTGCTAGCCGCCCGGAGCAGTACTTC.

J is TRBJ1-4 and V is TRBV28; 7 positions agree with TRBD1. This CDR3 region has 16 residues. Losses at the gene ends were 3 bases for V and 0 bases for J; bases not matched to a gene: 4. Looked up from germline, CDR1 is MDHEN and CDR2 is SYDVKM. The CDR3 loop reads CASSFRQGATNEKLFF. The CDR3 DNA is TGTGCCAGCAGTTTCAGACAGGGAGCAACTAATGAAAAACTGTTTTTT.

This clone was counted a single time. The V and J genes are TRBV27 and TRBJ1-3; D is possibly TRBD1 (6 bases). The CDR3 extends over 15 amino acids. Germline lookup yields CDR1 MNHEY and CDR2 SMNVEV (reference sequence). V was trimmed by 4 bases and J by 3 bases, leaving 13 bases between them. This chain's CDR3 is CASSSPTGFGNTIYF. The CDR3 DNA reads as TGTGCCAGCAGTTCCCCTACAGGGTTTGGAAACACCATATATTTT.

In this sample, this clone turned up a few times. This rearrangement joins TRBV5-4 to TRBJ1-1; the match to TRBD1 covers 10 bases. Germline lookup yields CDR1 SGHNT and CDR2 YYREEE (reference sequence). There are 15 residues in the CDR3. V trimming: 2 bases; J trimming: 4 bases; junction bases outside the gene matches: 5. The CDR3, as DNA: TGTGCCAGCAGCTTTATGGACAGGGGGTTCACTGAAGCTTTCTTT. Amino acids: CASSFMDRGFTEAFF.

Concerning this clone itself: The junction does not match germline at one end; this may be a read error. The gene calls are TRBV18 and TRBJ1-5; 7 bases agree with TRBD1. The CDR3 has 14 residues. Germline CDR1 reads KGHSH; CDR2 reads LQKENI. CDR3 nucleotide sequence: TGTGCCAGCTCACGGGGACAGAGCAATCAGCCCCAACATTTT. This gives the protein CASSRGQSNQPQHF.

The V call is TRBV28, the J call TRBJ1-1, with D perhaps matching TRBD1 (6 bases). The CDR3 has 16 amino acids. Germline V gene sequence: CDR1 MDHEN, CDR2 SYDVKM. Trimming shortened V by 2 bases and J by 1 base, and 14 bases separated the two germline ends. The CDR3 here is CASSLTQGFPNTEAFF. The CDR3 nucleotides are TGTGCCAGCAGTTTAACCCAGGGGTTCCCGAACACTGAAGCTTTCTTT.

V usage is TRBV30 and J usage is TRBJ2-7; D is possibly TRBD2 (6 bases). Trimming removed 3 bases from V and 3 bases from J, with 18 bases in between. Germline V gives CDR1 GTSNPN, CDR2 SVGIG (reference sequence). This CDR3 comprises 15 residues. CDR3 DNA sequence: TGTGCCTGGAGCTATTCGGACTATAGGGTCTACGAGCAGTACTTC. Protein sequence: CAWSYSDYRVYEQYF.

The chain combines TRBV5-1 with TRBJ2-1; D gene unclear. Trimming removed 3 bases from V and 4 bases from J, with 8 bases in between. The CDR3 contains 13 residues. Germline V CDR1 and CDR2: SGHRS, YFSETQ. The CDR3 sequence is CASSSTGYNEQFF. CDR3 bases: TGCGCCAGCAGCTCGACCGGGTACAATGAGCAGTTCTTC.

This clone was detected only once. The J gene is TRBJ2-5, the V gene TRBV11-2; TRBD2 agrees at 12 bases. Trimming at V came to 3 bases and at J to 6 bases, leaving 8 bases not matched to a gene. CDR3 length equals 16 residues. Germline V gene sequence: CDR1 SGHAT, CDR2 FQNNGV. The CDR3 DNA reads as TGTGCCAGCAGCTTCTCCAGACTAGCGGGGGTGAAGACCCAGTACTTC. Translated, it gives CASSFSRLAGVKTQYF.

The chain couples TRBV21-1 to TRBJ2-2; the D call in the table, TRBD2, was not verified against the DNA. TRBV21-1 constitutes a pseudogene. CDR3 size: 17 residues. CDR3 sequence reads: CASSSRAGQTITGELFF. The DNA for the CDR3 is TGTGCCAGCAGCTCCCGAGCGGGTCAGACTATCACCGGGGAGCTGTTTTTT.

This chain connects TRBV6-1 to TRBJ1-3, with D unresolved. This CDR3 contains 14 residues. Trimming stripped 4 bases from V and 9 bases from J, with 16 bases between. CDR1 and CDR2 from the germline V gene are MNHNS and SASEGT. The CDR3 is CASSAERVGSTIYF. CDR3 in DNA: TGTGCCAGCAGTGCCGAAAGGGTGGGGAGCACCATATATTTT.

The rearrangement links TRBV6-1 to TRBJ1-5; D possibly corresponds to TRBD1 (6 bases). This CDR3 has 13 residues. Germline V gives CDR1 MNHNS, CDR2 SASEGT. V gave up 10 bases and J gave up 8 bases, with 18 bases separating them. The CDR3 DNA reads TGTGCCACAATGGGGGGGGGCAGGAAGCCCCAGCATTTT. Protein product: CATMGGGRKPQHF.

The chain joins TRBV25-1 to TRBJ2-7, with D tentatively TRBD2 (6 bases). The V and J ends lost 7 bases and 5 bases respectively, with 15 bases between them. The CDR3 runs 13 residues. CDR1 MGHDK and CDR2 SYGVNS come from the germline V gene. CDR3 coding DNA: TGTGCCAGCAACCGGGGGAGAACCAACGAGCAGTACTTC. It is translated as CASNRGRTNEQYF.

CDR3 protein: CASSVTSGRADTQYF. Written as DNA, the CDR3 is TGTGCCAGCAGCGTCACTAGCGGGAGGGCAGATACGCAGTATTTT. V gene TRBV21-1 combines with J gene TRBJ2-3; the table's D call of TRBD2 was not tested on the DNA. TRBV21-1 is assigned pseudogene status. The CDR3 extends over 15 amino acids.

The gene calls are TRBV11-3 and TRBJ2-2; 8 bases are a match to TRBD1. The CDR3 is 14 amino acids. In germline, CDR1 is SGHNT, CDR2 YENEEA. The V segment lost 5 bases and the J segment 7 bases; nucleotides outside the gene matches: 6. CDR3 DNA sequence: TGTGCCAGCAGCCGGGACAGGTTGAACGGGGAGCTGTTTTTT. Residues: CASSRDRLNGELFF.

The rearrangement joins TRBV6-5 to TRBJ1-1, with 7 bases matching TRBD1. V was clipped by 7 bases and J by 8 bases; unmatched bases: 7. The CDR3 loop spans 12 amino acids. CDR1 and CDR2 from the germline V gene are MNHEY and SVGAGI. The CDR3 DNA reads as TGTGCCAGCACTGACAGGGTCCACGAAGCTTTCTTT. Its translation: CASTDRVHEAFF.

The chain combines TRBV19 with TRBJ1-2; D ambiguous. Germline lookup yields CDR1 LNHDA and CDR2 SQIVND (reference sequence). Trimming took off 3 bases at V and 4 bases at J, with 15 bases between the two ends. The CDR3 runs 15 residues. The chain's CDR3 is CASSIQAATPYGYTF. For the CDR3, the DNA is TGTGCCAGTAGTATTCAGGCAGCAACGCCCTATGGCTACACCTTC.

The chain is built from TRBV2 and TRBJ2-7; D may be TRBD1 (7 bases). The CDR3 totals 13 residues. The germline V gene encodes CDR1 SNHLY and CDR2 FYNNEI. Trimming took 7 bases from V and 6 from J, leaving 16 bases between them. The CDR3 here is CASIPGGLGEQYF. Written as DNA, the CDR3 is TGTGCCAGCATCCCAGGGGGGTTGGGCGAGCAGTACTTC.

This chain links TRBV5-6 with TRBJ1-2; no clear D. Trimming left V 6 bases short and J 1 base short, with 19 bases between. Germline V CDR1 and CDR2: SGHDT, YYEEEE. The CDR3 is 16 amino acids. The CDR3 is CASNLFQVTGNYGYTF. CDR3 nucleotides: TGTGCCAGCAACTTATTTCAAGTCACCGGTAACTATGGCTACACCTTC.

This chain links TRBV18 with TRBJ2-1, with 7 bases that match TRBD2. The ends lost 2 bases at V and 8 bases at J; junction bases unmatched: 12. The CDR3 has 16 residues. The germline V gene has CDR1 KGHSH and CDR2 LQKENI. CDR3 sequence reads: CASSPWEGGREDEQFF. In nucleotides, the CDR3 is TGTGCCAGCTCACCATGGGAGGGCGGCAGGGAAGATGAGCAGTTCTTC.

This clone showed up just once. The genes are TRBV21-1 and TRBJ2-1; TRBD1 was called by the table and not checked on the DNA. TRBV21-1 is noted as a pseudogene. The CDR3 is 16 amino acids. CDR3 DNA sequence: TGTGCCAGCTGGCGGGACAGGCCTGCCTCCTACAATGAGCAGTTCTTC. Protein: CASWRDRPASYNEQFF.

CDR3 sequence (DNA): TGTGCCTGGAGTGTACAGCGGAGCTCCTACAATGAGCAGTTCTTC. Its protein product is CAWSVQRSSYNEQFF. The chain joins TRBV30 to TRBJ2-1, with a weak D call TRBD2 (5 bases). Germline values: CDR1 GTSNPN, CDR2 SVGIG (reference sequence). V dropped 0 bases and J dropped 0 bases, with 9 bases sitting between them. The CDR3 totals 15 residues.

This chain links TRBV5-4 with TRBJ2-1; D remains ambiguous. Trimming cost V 4 bases and J 3 bases, with 14 bases left between them. The germline CDR1 and CDR2 sequences are SGHNT and YYREEE (reference sequence). This CDR3 contains 15 residues. Here the CDR3 reads CASSPRGENYNEQFF. The CDR3 DNA follows: TGTGCCAGCAGCCCTCGAGGTGAAAACTACAATGAGCAGTTCTTC.

The J gene is TRBJ2-1, the V gene TRBV9, with TRBD1 as a possible D gene (6 bases). Deletions cut 7 bases from V and 0 bases from J, with 17 bases between. CDR3 size: 16 residues. Germline CDR1 reads SGDLS; CDR2 reads YYNGEE. CDR3 DNA: TGTGCCAGCGGGGGCCTATCAAGCGCCTCCTACAATGAGCAGTTCTTC. Translation: CASGGLSSASYNEQFF.

The chain employs TRBV28 and TRBJ2-7; possible D gene TRBD2, 6 bases. Germline CDR1 MDHEN, CDR2 SYDVKM. The V end lost 5 bases, the J end lost 1 base, and 15 bases lay between the germline ends. The CDR3 has 15 amino acids. DNA for the CDR3: TGTGCCAGCAGTGCCCCGCTAGCGCGGTCCTACGAGCAGTACTTC. This sequence encodes CASSAPLARSYEQYF.